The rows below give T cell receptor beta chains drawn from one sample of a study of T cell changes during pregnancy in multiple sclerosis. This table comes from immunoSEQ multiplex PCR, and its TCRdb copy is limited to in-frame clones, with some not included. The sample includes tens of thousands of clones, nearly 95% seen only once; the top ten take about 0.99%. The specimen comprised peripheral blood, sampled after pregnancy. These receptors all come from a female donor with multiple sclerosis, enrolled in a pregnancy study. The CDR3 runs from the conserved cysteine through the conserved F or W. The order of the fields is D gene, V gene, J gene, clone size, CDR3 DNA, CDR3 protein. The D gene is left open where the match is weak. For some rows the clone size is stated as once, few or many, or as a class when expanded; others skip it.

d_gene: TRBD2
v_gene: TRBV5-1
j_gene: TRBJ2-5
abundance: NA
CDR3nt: TGCGCCAGCAGCAGCCTAGCGGGCCTCCAAGAGACCCAGTACTTC
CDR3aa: CASSSLAGLQETQYF

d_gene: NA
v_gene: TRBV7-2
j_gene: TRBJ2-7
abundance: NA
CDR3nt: TGTGCCAGCAGCCGAACACCAGACTCGTCCTACGAGCAGTACTTC
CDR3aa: CASSRTPDSSYEQYF

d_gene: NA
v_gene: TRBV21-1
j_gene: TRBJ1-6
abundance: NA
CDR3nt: TGTGCCAGGGTGGGGGGGTCGGGCGACCCTCCGAGCTCCTATAATTCACCCCTCCACTTT
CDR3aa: CARVGGSGDPPSSYNSPLHF

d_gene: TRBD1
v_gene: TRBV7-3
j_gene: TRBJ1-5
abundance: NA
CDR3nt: TGTGCCAGCAGCCCGGGACAGAATCAGCCCCAGCATTTT
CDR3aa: CASSPGQNQPQHF

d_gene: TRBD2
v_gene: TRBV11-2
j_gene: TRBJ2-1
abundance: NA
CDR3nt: TGTGCCAGCAGCGCCGGACTAGCCCGAGTCTACAATGAGCAGTTCTTC
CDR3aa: CASSAGLARVYNEQFF

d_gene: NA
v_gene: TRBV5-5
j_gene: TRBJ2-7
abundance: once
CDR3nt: TGTGCCAGCAGCTTGGTCGGGGGCTCCTACGAGCAGTACTTC
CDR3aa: CASSLVGGSYEQYF

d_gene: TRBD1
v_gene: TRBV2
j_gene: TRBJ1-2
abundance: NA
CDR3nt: TGTGCCAGCAGTTGGGACAGGGGCCACTATGGCTACACCTTC
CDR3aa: CASSWDRGHYGYTF

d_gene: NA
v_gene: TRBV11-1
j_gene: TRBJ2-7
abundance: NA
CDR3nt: TGTGCCAGCAGTCTGACACACCACCAATCCTACGAGCAGTACTTC
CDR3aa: CASSLTHHQSYEQYF

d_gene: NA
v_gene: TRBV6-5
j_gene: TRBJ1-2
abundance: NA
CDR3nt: TGTGCCAGCAGTTATGGGGTGGGGGGGACCTATGGCTACACCTTC
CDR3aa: CASSYGVGGTYGYTF

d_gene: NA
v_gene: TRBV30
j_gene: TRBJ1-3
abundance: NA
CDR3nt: TGTGCCTGGAGTGTAGCCGGGGGAAACACCATATATTTT
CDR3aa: CAWSVAGGNTIYF

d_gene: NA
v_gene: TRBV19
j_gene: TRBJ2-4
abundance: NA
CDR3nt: TGTGCCAGTCAAACAGGAAGGGTGGCCAAAAACATTCAGTACTTC
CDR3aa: CASQTGRVAKNIQYF

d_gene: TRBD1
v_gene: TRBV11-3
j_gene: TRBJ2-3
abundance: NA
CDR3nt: TGTGCCAGCAGCTTAGGGGACAGGGACGACACAGATACGCAGTATTTT
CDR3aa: CASSLGDRDDTDTQYF

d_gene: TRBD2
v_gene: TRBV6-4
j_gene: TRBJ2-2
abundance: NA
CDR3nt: TGTGCCAGCAGTGACTCGGGACTATCGACCGGGGAGCTGTTTTTT
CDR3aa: CASSDSGLSTGELFF

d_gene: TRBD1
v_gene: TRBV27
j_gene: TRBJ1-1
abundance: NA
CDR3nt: TGTGCCAGCACCCGACAGGGGGAAAGGACTGAAGCTTTCTTT
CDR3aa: CASTRQGERTEAFF

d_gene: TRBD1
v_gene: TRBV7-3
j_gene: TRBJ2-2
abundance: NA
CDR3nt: TGTGCCAGCAGCCGGGGACAGGAGCACACCGGGGAGCTGTTTTTT
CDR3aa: CASSRGQEHTGELFF

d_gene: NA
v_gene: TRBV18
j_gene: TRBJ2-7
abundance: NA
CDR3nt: TGTGCCAGCTCACCGAGCAGAGGAACCTACGAGCAGTACTTC
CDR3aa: CASSPSRGTYEQYF

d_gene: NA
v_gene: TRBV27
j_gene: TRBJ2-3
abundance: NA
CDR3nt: TGTGCCAGCAGTTTAGTGGGGCGGTACGAAGATACGCAGTATTTT
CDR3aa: CASSLVGRYEDTQYF

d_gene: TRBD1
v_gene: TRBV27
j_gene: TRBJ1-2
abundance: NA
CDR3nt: TGTGCCAGCAGGACCACAGGGGGCGCATTAGTTGGCTACACCTTC
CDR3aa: CASRTTGGALVGYTF

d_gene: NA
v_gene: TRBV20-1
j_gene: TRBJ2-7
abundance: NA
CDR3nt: TGCAGTGCTAGAGACTACGAGCAGTACTTC
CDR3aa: CSARDYEQYF

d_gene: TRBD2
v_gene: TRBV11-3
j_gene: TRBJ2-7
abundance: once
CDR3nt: TGTGCCAGCAGCTCGGGAGGGGGCTACGAGCAGTACTTC
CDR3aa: CASSSGGGYEQYF

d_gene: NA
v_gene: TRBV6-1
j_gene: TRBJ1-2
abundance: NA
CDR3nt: TGTGCCAGCAGTGAGGGGCCAGGGGAGGGCTACACCTTC
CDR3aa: CASSEGPGEGYTF

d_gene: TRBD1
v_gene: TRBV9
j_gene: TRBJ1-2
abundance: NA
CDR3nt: TGTGCCAGCAGCGCACAGGGGTTTGCTGGCTACACCTTC
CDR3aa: CASSAQGFAGYTF

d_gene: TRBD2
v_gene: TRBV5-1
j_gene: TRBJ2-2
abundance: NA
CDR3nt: TGCGCCAGCAGCTCGCGACTAGCGGCGAACACCGGGGAGCTGTTTTTT
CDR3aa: CASSSRLAANTGELFF

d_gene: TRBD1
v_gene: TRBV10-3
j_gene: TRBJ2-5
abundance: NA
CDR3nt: TGTGCCATCAGTGAGCCTCGAGGGAAGGGGGCGGGAGAGACCCAGTACTTC
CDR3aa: CAISEPRGKGAGETQYF

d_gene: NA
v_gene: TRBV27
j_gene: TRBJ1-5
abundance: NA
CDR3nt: TGTGCCAGCAGTACAGAAACAGGGATGGGTAATCAGCCCCAGCATTTT
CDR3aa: CASSTETGMGNQPQHF

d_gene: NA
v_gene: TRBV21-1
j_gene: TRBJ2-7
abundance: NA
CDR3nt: TGTGCCAGCAGCACCACCGACAGGGCTCAGATCTACGAGCAGTACTTC
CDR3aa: CASSTTDRAQIYEQYF

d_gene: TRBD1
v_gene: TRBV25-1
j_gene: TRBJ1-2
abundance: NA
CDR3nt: TGTGCCAGCAGTGGGGGGACAGCTCTCTATGGCTACACCTTC
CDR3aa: CASSGGTALYGYTF

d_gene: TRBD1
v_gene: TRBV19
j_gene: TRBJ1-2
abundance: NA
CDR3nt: TGTGCCAGGGCGACAGGGGGCCCTAACTATGGCTACACCTTC
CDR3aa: CARATGGPNYGYTF

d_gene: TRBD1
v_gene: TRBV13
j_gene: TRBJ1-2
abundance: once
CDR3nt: TGTGCCAGCAGCTCCCGACAGGGGGCTGGGTTTTTGAGGGGCTACACCTTC
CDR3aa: CASSSRQGAGFLRGYTF

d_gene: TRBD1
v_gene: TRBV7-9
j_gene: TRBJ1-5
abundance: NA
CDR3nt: TGTGCCAGCAGTAGAGGGACAGGGGAGCATCAGCCCCAGCATTTT
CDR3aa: CASSRGTGEHQPQHF

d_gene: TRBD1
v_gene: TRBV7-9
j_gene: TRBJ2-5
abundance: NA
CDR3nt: TGTGCCAGCAGCGGCGGGACAGGGAGAGACCTCCAAGAGACCCAGTACTTC
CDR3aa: CASSGGTGRDLQETQYF

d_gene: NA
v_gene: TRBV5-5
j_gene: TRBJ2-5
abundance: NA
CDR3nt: TGTGCCAGCAGCTTCCCCGGGGTACAGGAGACCCAGTACTTC
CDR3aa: CASSFPGVQETQYF

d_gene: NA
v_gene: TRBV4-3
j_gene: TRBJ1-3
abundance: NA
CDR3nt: TGCGCCAGCAGCCACCGACAGAGCTCTGGAAACACCATATATTTT
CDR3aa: CASSHRQSSGNTIYF

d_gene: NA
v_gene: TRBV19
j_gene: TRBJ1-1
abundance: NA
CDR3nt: TGTGCCACTCAGACAGGCCTGAACACTGAAGCTTTCTTT
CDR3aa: CATQTGLNTEAFF